The 11 T cell receptor beta chains given below trace back to one sample, sequenced in a study of CD8 T cells in Susac syndrome. The RNA input was roughly 0.45 to 1 ug, and it was reverse transcribed with random hexamers. TCRdb analysed the immunoSEQ multiplex PCR reads with MiXCR anew, one entry per CDR3 protein. The table shows hundreds of thousands of distinct CDR3 sequences, with 75% to 90% occurring only once. Sequenced input: CD8+ T cells from PBMCs. These receptors were taken from a human donor with multiple sclerosis.

V usage is TRBV19 and J usage is TRBJ1-1, with 9 bases lining up with TRBD1. V lost 7 bases, J lost 4 bases, and 7 bases stayed unmatched. CDR3 length equals 14 residues. CDR1 and CDR2 (germline): LNHDA, SQIVND (reference sequence). The CDR3 loop is CASMGTGWGTEAFF. The CDR3 nucleotides are TGTGCCAGTATGGGGACAGGGTGGGGCACTGAAGCTTTCTTT.

This chain links TRBV6-1 with TRBJ2-2; D might be TRBD1 (6 bases). CDR3 length: 17 amino acids. Germline V gene sequence: CDR1 MNHNS, CDR2 SASEGT. V lost 7 bases and J 0 bases, leaving 18 bases between the germline ends. CDR3 loop: CASTGWRTETNTGELFF. As DNA, the CDR3 is TGTGCCAGCACCGGGTGGAGGACAGAAACGAACACCGGGGAGCTGTTTTTT.

The V gene is TRBV20-1, the J gene TRBJ2-3; D might be TRBD1 or TRBD2, each matching 5 bases. The CDR3 has 16 amino acids. The ends were cut back, 0 bases at V and 4 bases at J, with 17 bases in the middle. Germline CDR1 is DFQATT and CDR2 is SNEGSKA (reference sequence). The CDR3 DNA sequence: TGCAGTGCTAGAGATGGGGCCGGGGCGGAGGCAGATACGCAGTATTTT. It codes for CSARDGAGAEADTQYF.

This clonotype was observed a handful of times. This chain links TRBV6-4 with TRBJ2-1; maybe TRBD1 (5 bases). The CDR3 totals 14 residues. Trimming stripped 10 bases from V and 5 bases from J, with 18 bases between. Germline values: CDR1 MRHNA, CDR2 SNTAGT. CDR3 nucleotide sequence: TGTGCCACCCGAAATACTCAGGGCCACAATGAGCAGTTCTTC. It yields the protein CATRNTQGHNEQFF.

This chain links TRBV30 with TRBJ1-1; TRBD1 is a possible D gene (5 bases). V lost 3 bases to trimming and J lost 6 bases, with 14 bases between them. The CDR3 is 13 amino acids. Germline V gene lookup returns CDR1 GTSNPN and CDR2 SVGIG (reference sequence). The CDR3 DNA is TGTGCCTGGAGCTTTGGGGGTACCGCTGAAGCTTTCTTT. Translation gives CAWSFGGTAEAFF. The whole variable domain, filled in from reference TRBV30 and TRBJ1-1, reads SQTIHQWPATLVQPVGSPLSLECTVEGTSNPNLYWYRQAAGRGLQLLFYSVGIGQISSEVPQNLSASRPQDRQFILSSKKLLLSDSGFYLCAWSFGGTAEAFFGQGTRLTVV.

The chain joins TRBV7-9 to TRBJ1-1; a weak D match, TRBD1 (5 bases). The germline gives CDR1 SEHNR, CDR2 FQNEAQ (reference sequence). The CDR3 is 16 residues long. Trimming left V 5 bases short and J 2 bases short, with 18 bases between. As DNA, the CDR3 is TGTGCCAGCAGCCAAAGAGGAGGGACGGCTAACACTGAAGCTTTCTTT. It encodes CASSQRGGTANTEAFF.

CDR3 nucleotides: TGTGCCAGCAACGATGGTCAAACGAACACCGGGGAGCTGTTTTTT. The encoded protein is CASNDGQTNTGELFF. The chain uses TRBV14 and TRBJ2-2; D not resolved. The ends were cut back, 7 bases at V and 0 bases at J, with 12 bases in the middle. The CDR3 covers 15 residues. Germline-derived CDR1 and CDR2 are SGHDN and FVKESK.

The rearrangement joins TRBV9 to TRBJ2-5; D is unclear. Per germline, CDR1 SGDLS and CDR2 YYNGEE. V lost 3 bases and J 1 base, leaving 10 bases between the germline ends. This CDR3 has 14 amino acids. The CDR3 DNA is TGTGCCAGCAGCGAAACCACAGCCCAAGAGACCCAGTACTTC. This gives the protein CASSETTAQETQYF.

V is TRBV7-9 and J is TRBJ1-1; D is uncertain. Trimming stripped 5 bases from V and 6 bases from J, with 10 bases between. The CDR3 totals 12 residues. Germline V gene data show CDR1 as SEHNR and CDR2 as FQNEAQ (reference sequence). DNA of the CDR3: TGTGCCAGCAGCCCCCGCCTTTCTGAAGCTTTCTTT. The encoded protein is CASSPRLSEAFF.

V and J are TRBV5-4 and TRBJ2-7; D uncertain. Between the trimmed V and J ends, which lost 7 bases and 6 bases, there was a span of 17 bases. Germline V gene sequence: CDR1 SGHNT, CDR2 YYREEE (reference sequence). The CDR3 runs 13 residues. Here the CDR3 DNA reads TGTGCCAGCTTACTTCCCGAGAGTGGCGAGCAGTACTTC. Protein product: CASLLPESGEQYF.

The chain joins TRBV12-3 or TRBV12-4 to TRBJ2-7; D gene ambiguous. The CDR3 has 12 amino acids. The ends were cut back, 3 bases at V and 4 bases at J, with 7 bases in the middle. The CDR3 DNA follows: TGTGCCAGCAGTTTGAACAAATACGAGCAGTACTTC. Amino acids: CASSLNKYEQYF.